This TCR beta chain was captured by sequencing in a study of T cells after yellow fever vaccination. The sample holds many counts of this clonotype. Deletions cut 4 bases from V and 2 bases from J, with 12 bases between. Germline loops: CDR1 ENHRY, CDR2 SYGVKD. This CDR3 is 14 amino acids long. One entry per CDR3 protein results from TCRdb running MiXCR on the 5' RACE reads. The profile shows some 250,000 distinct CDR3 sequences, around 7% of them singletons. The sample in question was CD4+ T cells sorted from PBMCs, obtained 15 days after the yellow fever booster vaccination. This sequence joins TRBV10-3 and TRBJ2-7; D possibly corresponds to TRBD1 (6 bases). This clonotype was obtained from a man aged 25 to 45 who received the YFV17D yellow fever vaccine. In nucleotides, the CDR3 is TGTGCCATCAGTGGGTGGGACACCCCCTACGAGCAGTACTTC. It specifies CAISGWDTPYEQYF.